A selection of T cell receptor beta chains follows, all from one sample in a study of OX40 agonist ivuxolimab in advanced cancers. The method was immunoSEQ multiplex PCR; TCRdb's version includes in-frame clones alone and lacks a portion of them. The sample holds roughly 110,000 clones, about nine tenths seen once. The sequencing here drew on CD4+ or CD8+ T cells sorted from blood, taken in a trial of the OX40 agonist ivuxolimab. These receptors all stem from an adult with an advanced solid tumor such as melanoma, head and neck, liver or kidney cancer. The CDR3 runs from the conserved cysteine through the conserved F or W. A D gene is named only where the DNA matches it firmly. The listing skips clone size in some rows; elsewhere it reads once, few, many or a size class.

d_call: NA; v_call: TRBV9; clone_size: NA; j_call: TRBJ1-4; cdr3_nt: TGTGCCAGCAGCGTTGGGGGTAGTGGAGGAGCAACTAATGAAAAACTGTTTTTT; cdr3_aa: CASSVGGSGGATNEKLFF
d_call: NA; v_call: TRBV10-3; clone_size: NA; j_call: TRBJ2-1; cdr3_nt: TGTGCCATCAGTCCCCCCGGGCTGCCCTACAATGAGCAGTTCTTC; cdr3_aa: CAISPPGLPYNEQFF
d_call: TRBD2; v_call: TRBV2; clone_size: once; j_call: TRBJ2-3; cdr3_nt: TGTGCCAGCAGTTCCAGGACTAGCGGGGGAACAGATACGCAGTATTTT; cdr3_aa: CASSSRTSGGTDTQYF
d_call: NA; v_call: TRBV29-1; clone_size: once; j_call: TRBJ2-7; cdr3_nt: TGCAGCGTTGAAGGTGGGACGGGGTCAACCAACGAGCAGTACTTC; cdr3_aa: CSVEGGTGSTNEQYF
d_call: NA; v_call: TRBV29-1; clone_size: NA; j_call: TRBJ2-7; cdr3_nt: TGCAGCGTTTTCACAGGGCCCTACGAGCAGTACTTC; cdr3_aa: CSVFTGPYEQYF
d_call: NA; v_call: TRBV12-1; clone_size: once; j_call: TRBJ2-5; cdr3_nt: TGTGCCAGCAGCCACTACCCGGGAACAGGGAAGCCCCTTGAGACCCAGTACTTC; cdr3_aa: CASSHYPGTGKPLETQYF
d_call: NA; v_call: TRBV6-1; clone_size: NA; j_call: TRBJ1-5; cdr3_nt: TGTGCCAGCAGTGAAGCGGGCGGCACGATCAGCCAGCCCCAGCATTTT; cdr3_aa: CASSEAGGTISQPQHF
d_call: NA; v_call: TRBV28; clone_size: NA; j_call: TRBJ2-7; cdr3_nt: TGTGCCAGCGCGGGGGCGGTTGAGTCTAAGCAGTACTTC; cdr3_aa: CASAGAVESKQYF
d_call: TRBD2; v_call: TRBV5-8; clone_size: NA; j_call: TRBJ2-1; cdr3_nt: TGTGCCAGCAGCTTAGCGGGGCGGTTGAACAATGAGCAGTTCTTC; cdr3_aa: CASSLAGRLNNEQFF
d_call: NA; v_call: TRBV4-3; clone_size: NA; j_call: TRBJ2-7; cdr3_nt: TGCGCCAGCAGCCAGGACCGCCACGAGCAGTACTTC; cdr3_aa: CASSQDRHEQYF
d_call: NA; v_call: TRBV5-5; clone_size: NA; j_call: TRBJ2-6; cdr3_nt: TGTGCCAGCAGCTTGACAGTCAGCTCTGGGGCCAACGTCCTGACTTTC; cdr3_aa: CASSLTVSSGANVLTF
d_call: NA; v_call: TRBV28; clone_size: NA; j_call: TRBJ2-3; cdr3_nt: TGTGCCATCTCTCCATCGGGGCTTTCAGATACGCAGTATTTT; cdr3_aa: CAISPSGLSDTQYF
d_call: TRBD1; v_call: TRBV18; clone_size: NA; j_call: TRBJ2-2; cdr3_nt: TGTGCCAGCTCACCACGGACAGGGGGGGACACCGGGGAGCTGTTTTTT; cdr3_aa: CASSPRTGGDTGELFF
d_call: NA; v_call: TRBV5-1; clone_size: NA; j_call: TRBJ1-2; cdr3_nt: TGCGCCAGCAGCTTTGGCCAGGCCTACAATGGCTACACCTTC; cdr3_aa: CASSFGQAYNGYTF
d_call: NA; v_call: TRBV6-6; clone_size: NA; j_call: TRBJ2-3; cdr3_nt: TGTGCCAGCAGTTACTCCGGACAGCTCCCAACAGATACGCAGTATTTT; cdr3_aa: CASSYSGQLPTDTQYF
d_call: NA; v_call: TRBV6-6; clone_size: NA; j_call: TRBJ2-5; cdr3_nt: TGTGCCAGCAGTTACCCGGGCTCGCCCCAAGAGACCCAGTACTTC; cdr3_aa: CASSYPGSPQETQYF
d_call: NA; v_call: TRBV5-4; clone_size: NA; j_call: TRBJ1-1; cdr3_nt: TGTGCCAGCAGCACCGACAGGTGGAACACTGAAGCTTTCTTT; cdr3_aa: CASSTDRWNTEAFF
d_call: NA; v_call: TRBV5-1; clone_size: NA; j_call: TRBJ2-3; cdr3_nt: TGCGCCAGCAGTAGTGACGGGGGGCCGCGCGATACGCAGTATTTT; cdr3_aa: CASSSDGGPRDTQYF
d_call: TRBD1; v_call: TRBV19; clone_size: NA; j_call: TRBJ2-1; cdr3_nt: TGTGCCAGTAGACCGACAGGGGGAAGGAATGAGCAGTTCTTC; cdr3_aa: CASRPTGGRNEQFF
d_call: TRBD1; v_call: TRBV5-5; clone_size: NA; j_call: TRBJ2-7; cdr3_nt: TGTGCCAGCAGCTCCTTAAGTGGACAGGGTCAGGGCGAGCAGTACTTC; cdr3_aa: CASSSLSGQGQGEQYF
d_call: NA; v_call: TRBV7-8; clone_size: NA; j_call: TRBJ2-7; cdr3_nt: TGTGCCAGCAGCTTAATTAGCGCGTACGAGCAGTACTTC; cdr3_aa: CASSLISAYEQYF
d_call: NA; v_call: TRBV9; clone_size: NA; j_call: TRBJ2-1; cdr3_nt: TGTGCCAGCAGCGTAGCGGGGGCCTACAATGAGCAGTTCTTC; cdr3_aa: CASSVAGAYNEQFF
d_call: TRBD2; v_call: TRBV7-2; clone_size: NA; j_call: TRBJ2-3; cdr3_nt: TGTGCCAGCAGCTTAGGGATAGCGGGGGGGCGTTTCGCTGATTTT; cdr3_aa: CASSLGIAGGRFADF
d_call: TRBD2; v_call: TRBV18; clone_size: once; j_call: TRBJ2-5; cdr3_nt: TGTGCCAGCTCACCCCCCAGCGGGGGGGCCGGGGGTCAAGAGACCCAGTACTTC; cdr3_aa: CASSPPSGGAGGQETQYF
d_call: NA; v_call: TRBV9; clone_size: many; j_call: TRBJ1-3; cdr3_nt: TGTGCCAGCAGCGACAGGAGCTCTGGAAACACCATATATTTT; cdr3_aa: CASSDRSSGNTIYF
d_call: NA; v_call: TRBV19; clone_size: few; j_call: TRBJ1-2; cdr3_nt: TGTGCCAGTAGTATGCAGGTCTTGAATGGCTACACCTTC; cdr3_aa: CASSMQVLNGYTF
d_call: NA; v_call: TRBV7-9; clone_size: NA; j_call: TRBJ1-6; cdr3_nt: TGTGCCAGCAGCTTAGCGGGAGGGAATTCACCCCTCCACTTT; cdr3_aa: CASSLAGGNSPLHF
d_call: NA; v_call: TRBV2; clone_size: once; j_call: TRBJ2-3; cdr3_nt: TGTGCCAGCAGTTTACGTACTAGCACAGATACGCAGTATTTT; cdr3_aa: CASSLRTSTDTQYF
d_call: NA; v_call: TRBV7-8; clone_size: once; j_call: TRBJ2-7; cdr3_nt: TGTGCCAGCAGCCCGACACTACCAGGGTACGAGCAGTACTTC; cdr3_aa: CASSPTLPGYEQYF
d_call: NA; v_call: TRBV11-2; clone_size: NA; j_call: TRBJ1-5; cdr3_nt: TGTGCCAGCAGCTTGCAGGGAAATAGCAATCAGCCCCAGCATTTT; cdr3_aa: CASSLQGNSNQPQHF
d_call: NA; v_call: TRBV28; clone_size: once; j_call: TRBJ2-7; cdr3_nt: TGTGCCAGCAGTCAGACCCCGCGCGGGTACGAGCAGTACTTC; cdr3_aa: CASSQTPRGYEQYF
d_call: TRBD1; v_call: TRBV5-6; clone_size: NA; j_call: TRBJ1-4; cdr3_nt: TGTGCCAGCAGCGTTACAGGGGGGTTATACGAAAAACTGTTTTTT; cdr3_aa: CASSVTGGLYEKLFF
d_call: NA; v_call: TRBV5-6; clone_size: NA; j_call: TRBJ1-4; cdr3_nt: TGTGCCAGCAGCTTGGGCGTTAATGAAAAACTGTTTTTT; cdr3_aa: CASSLGVNEKLFF
d_call: NA; v_call: TRBV7-8; clone_size: NA; j_call: TRBJ2-5; cdr3_nt: TGTGCCAGCAGCTTAGGGCTGGGGGCAGAAGAGACCCAGTACTTC; cdr3_aa: CASSLGLGAEETQYF
d_call: NA; v_call: TRBV30; clone_size: NA; j_call: TRBJ1-6; cdr3_nt: TGTGCCTGGAGTGGGATCTATAATTCACCCCTCCACTTT; cdr3_aa: CAWSGIYNSPLHF
d_call: TRBD1; v_call: TRBV10-3; clone_size: NA; j_call: TRBJ1-2; cdr3_nt: TGTGCCATCAGACCCGGGACAGGAGGCGACTATGGCTACACCTTC; cdr3_aa: CAIRPGTGGDYGYTF
d_call: TRBD1; v_call: TRBV4-2; clone_size: NA; j_call: TRBJ1-2; cdr3_nt: TGTGCCAGCAGCCAAGATGGGACAGGGAGCGGCTATGGCTACACCTTC; cdr3_aa: CASSQDGTGSGYGYTF
d_call: NA; v_call: TRBV27; clone_size: NA; j_call: TRBJ1-5; cdr3_nt: TGTGCCAGCAGTTTATCGTACGATCAGCCCCAGCATTTT; cdr3_aa: CASSLSYDQPQHF
d_call: NA; v_call: TRBV19; clone_size: NA; j_call: TRBJ1-6; cdr3_nt: TGTGCCAGTAGCCCCCCATGGGGCGCCGAAAATTCACCCCTCCACTTT; cdr3_aa: CASSPPWGAENSPLHF
d_call: NA; v_call: TRBV7-2; clone_size: NA; j_call: TRBJ1-1; cdr3_nt: TGTGCCAGCAGCTTCAGAGACGGGACTGAAGCTTTCTTT; cdr3_aa: CASSFRDGTEAFF
d_call: TRBD2; v_call: TRBV5-5; clone_size: NA; j_call: TRBJ2-7; cdr3_nt: TGTGCCAGCAGCTGGGGGAGGGGTATGTACGAGCAGTACTTC; cdr3_aa: CASSWGRGMYEQYF
d_call: TRBD2; v_call: TRBV18; clone_size: NA; j_call: TRBJ2-7; cdr3_nt: TGTGCCAGCTCACCACCTTTGGGGGGGATGAGCTCCTACGAGCAGTACTTC; cdr3_aa: CASSPPLGGMSSYEQYF
d_call: NA; v_call: TRBV7-7; clone_size: NA; j_call: TRBJ2-5; cdr3_nt: TGTGCCAGCAGCAGATTACAAGAGACCCAGTACTTC; cdr3_aa: CASSRLQETQYF
d_call: TRBD2; v_call: TRBV28; clone_size: few; j_call: TRBJ2-2; cdr3_nt: TGTGCCAGCCAATTAGCGGGGGCTATAACCGGGGAGCTGTTTTTT; cdr3_aa: CASQLAGAITGELFF
d_call: NA; v_call: TRBV4-3; clone_size: once; j_call: TRBJ1-1; cdr3_nt: TGCGCCAGCAGCCAAACCGCAGGGTGGGGCACTGAAGCTTTCTTT; cdr3_aa: CASSQTAGWGTEAFF
d_call: NA; v_call: TRBV25-1; clone_size: NA; j_call: TRBJ2-7; cdr3_nt: TGTGCCAGCAGTGATTCAGGCTACGAGCAGTACTTC; cdr3_aa: CASSDSGYEQYF
d_call: TRBD1; v_call: TRBV4-2; clone_size: NA; j_call: TRBJ1-1; cdr3_nt: TGTGCCAGCAGCCGCGACACAGGGGGCGGCACTGAAGCTTTCTTT; cdr3_aa: CASSRDTGGGTEAFF
d_call: NA; v_call: TRBV11-2; clone_size: NA; j_call: TRBJ2-7; cdr3_nt: TGTGCCAGCAGCCCCCGGACATCCTCCTACGAGCAGTACTTC; cdr3_aa: CASSPRTSSYEQYF
d_call: NA; v_call: TRBV2; clone_size: NA; j_call: TRBJ2-6; cdr3_nt: TGTGCCAGCAGTGTGATCCCTGGGGCCAACGTCCTGACTTTC; cdr3_aa: CASSVIPGANVLTF
d_call: TRBD1; v_call: TRBV28; clone_size: NA; j_call: TRBJ1-1; cdr3_nt: TGTGCCAGCAGTCCTGGGACAGCGAACACTGAAGCTTTCTTT; cdr3_aa: CASSPGTANTEAFF
d_call: NA; v_call: TRBV2; clone_size: NA; j_call: TRBJ1-2; cdr3_nt: TGTGCCAGCAGACTCGGAGCAGGGGCATACTATGGCTACACCTTC; cdr3_aa: CASRLGAGAYYGYTF
d_call: NA; v_call: TRBV6-5; clone_size: NA; j_call: TRBJ1-5; cdr3_nt: TGTGCCAGCAGTTACTCGGCCGCTAGCAATCAGCCCCAGCATTTT; cdr3_aa: CASSYSAASNQPQHF
d_call: NA; v_call: TRBV11-2; clone_size: few; j_call: TRBJ2-7; cdr3_nt: TGTGCCAGCAGCTTAGGCGGTAGTTCCTACGAGCAGTACTTC; cdr3_aa: CASSLGGSSYEQYF
d_call: TRBD2; v_call: TRBV7-8; clone_size: NA; j_call: TRBJ2-7; cdr3_nt: TGTGCCAGCAGCAACCGGGGAGGGGCCTACGAGCAGTACTTC; cdr3_aa: CASSNRGGAYEQYF
d_call: NA; v_call: TRBV28; clone_size: NA; j_call: TRBJ2-4; cdr3_nt: TGTGCCAGCAGTTTAGGGGTGAGGGGCAAAAACATTCAGTACTTC; cdr3_aa: CASSLGVRGKNIQYF
d_call: NA; v_call: TRBV6-5; clone_size: NA; j_call: TRBJ1-3; cdr3_nt: TGTGCCAGCAGAAAGGGGGGTTTCTCTGGAAACACCATATATTTT; cdr3_aa: CASRKGGFSGNTIYF
d_call: NA; v_call: TRBV6-5; clone_size: once; j_call: TRBJ1-2; cdr3_nt: TGTGCCAGCAGTTTGCGGGGCTATGGCTACACCTTC; cdr3_aa: CASSLRGYGYTF
d_call: NA; v_call: TRBV6-5; clone_size: once; j_call: TRBJ1-1; cdr3_nt: TGTGCCAGCAGTTACTCCGGGGGCGGACGCACTGAAGCTTTCTTT; cdr3_aa: CASSYSGGGRTEAFF
d_call: NA; v_call: TRBV28; clone_size: NA; j_call: TRBJ1-2; cdr3_nt: TGTGCCAGCAGTCTTCAGAAACGGGGCTACACCTTC; cdr3_aa: CASSLQKRGYTF
d_call: NA; v_call: TRBV18; clone_size: NA; j_call: TRBJ2-2; cdr3_nt: TGTGCCAGCTCGTTTTCGGGTCCAGCGAACACCGGGGAGCTGTTTTTT; cdr3_aa: CASSFSGPANTGELFF